This T cell receptor (beta chain) was found in a study of T cell clonality in common variable immunodeficiency. Study-wide results and limits: Fewer deletions and N-nucleotide insertions were reportedly seen in common variable immunodeficiency TCR beta sequences. What drives increased CVID clonality needs T cell subpopulation sequencing. CVID subjects shared fewer TCRbeta clones than healthy controls did.

To note about this clone: Its antigen is as yet unknown. Read sequence stops 3 residues before the CDR3 end, and the germline J gene provides the missing end.

Germline CDR1 GTSNPN, CDR2 SVGIG (reference sequence). Trimming cost V 2 bases and J 4 bases; bases outside gene matches: 8. CDR3 length: 15 amino acids. Only in-frame clones appear in the TCRdb table, and some are missing; sequencing was by immunoSEQ multiplex PCR. This repertoire holds 25,000 to 35,000 clones, and none appear only once. The V and J genes are TRBV30 and TRBJ2-7; TRBD2 matches 10 bases. The receptor comes from a human donor with common variable immunodeficiency. The sequencing input was peripheral blood mononuclear cells. The CDR3 spells CAWSRRSGGGYEQYF. The DNA read from the CDR3 is TGTGCCTGGAGTCGAAGGAGCGGGGGGGGATACGAG.